These T cell receptor beta chains were read from a single sample in a study of shared clonotypes between healthy human individuals. Method: immunoSEQ multiplex PCR; TCRdb's copy keeps in-frame clones and lacks some. The table has hundreds of thousands of clones, approximately 95% seen once. The sequenced sample consisted of naive CD4+ T cells sorted from blood. These receptors came from a woman aged 25 to 39 in good health. CDR3s include the opening cysteine and the closing phenylalanine or tryptophan. The D gene is left open where the match is weak. Some rows mark clone size as missing; the rest say once, few, many or name a class of expanded clone.

>TRBD2|TRBJ2-1|-|TRBV18
TGTGCCAGCTCACCACCGGGGCGAGCGGGAGGGCTAGGCAATGAGCAGTTCTTC
CASSPPGRAGGLGNEQFF
>TRBD2|TRBJ2-7|-|TRBV2
TGTGCCAGCACCTTAACCGGGTCTAGCGGGAAAGTCTACGAGCAGTACTTC
CASTLTGSSGKVYEQYF
>-|TRBJ2-2|-|TRBV4-2
TGTGCCAGCAGCCAAGAATCGACACAGGGAGGTGCGCTGTTTTTT
CASSQESTQGGALFF
>-|TRBJ1-2|-|TRBV11-2
TGTGCCAGCAGTTTCCGCGGGACCGTCTATGGCTACACCTTC
CASSFRGTVYGYTF
>-|TRBJ1-2|-|TRBV28
TGTGCCAGCAGGGCGAGGGCGGGGGTCGTGGGCTATGGCTACACCTTC
CASRARAGVVGYGYTF
>TRBD2|TRBJ2-4|-|TRBV7-9
TGTGCCAGCAGCTTCATTAGCGGGAGAGGGGTCAAAAACATTCAGTACTTC
CASSFISGRGVKNIQYF
>-|TRBJ1-2|-|TRBV5-1
TGCGCCCGCAGCTCCCTGGAGTCTGGCTACACCTTC
CARSSLESGYTF
>-|TRBJ1-5|-|TRBV28
TGTGCCAGCAGAGTCACCGGGGGTCAGCCCCAGCATTTT
CASRVTGGQPQHF
>-|TRBJ1-2|-|TRBV7-8
TGTGCCAGCAGCTTATCGGGTGGCGGCTATGGCTACACCTTC
CASSLSGGGYGYTF
>-|TRBJ1-2|-|TRBV10-3
TGTGCCATCAAGGCCTCCCTGAACAGGGCTAACTATGGCTACACCTTC
CAIKASLNRANYGYTF
>-|TRBJ1-1|-|TRBV18
TGTGCCAGCTCACCCCAGGGTACCCAAAGAGAGGCTTTCTTT
CASSPQGTQREAFF
>TRBD1|TRBJ2-3|-|TRBV30
TGTGCCTGGAGTCCCGGGACAGAAACAGATACGCAGTATTTT
CAWSPGTETDTQYF
>-|TRBJ2-5|once|TRBV28
TGTGCCAGCAGCCCGAAGCCCCAAGAGACCCAGTACTTC
CASSPKPQETQYF
>TRBD2|TRBJ2-7|-|TRBV27
TGTGCCAGCAGTTTATTTTTTAGCGGGAGGGCCCTAAACTCCTACGAGCAGTACTTC
CASSLFFSGRALNSYEQYF
>-|TRBJ2-7|-|TRBV20-1
TGCAGTGCAGCCGGCACCTACGAGCAGTACTTC
CSAAGTYEQYF
>-|TRBJ1-1|-|TRBV27
TGTGCCAGCAGTCACCGTATAGGGGTCCGGGGGGGCTGGACTGAAGCTTTCTTT
CASSHRIGVRGGWTEAFF
>-|TRBJ2-6|-|TRBV7-3
TGTGCCAGCAGCTTAACCCTACGGGCCAACGTCCTGACTTTC
CASSLTLRANVLTF
>TRBD1|TRBJ1-1|once|TRBV10-2
TGCGCCAGCAGTCAACCAAATCTAGCTAGACAGGGGGGATTACCCGAAGCTTTCTTT
CASSQPNLARQGGLPEAFF
>TRBD2|TRBJ2-7|-|TRBV10-2
TGCGCCAGCACTGGGACTAGCTCCTACGAGCAGTACTTC
CASTGTSSYEQYF
>TRBD2|TRBJ2-1|-|TRBV15
TGTGCCACCAGCAGGGGCCCGGAGACTAGCGGCTACAATGAGCAGTTCTTC
CATSRGPETSGYNEQFF
>-|TRBJ1-4|-|TRBV11-2
TGTGCCAGCAGCTTAGGGTGGCAGGGGAAGGAAAAACTGTTTTTT
CASSLGWQGKEKLFF
>-|TRBJ2-5|once|TRBV29-1
TGCAGCGCTCAGACAGGACCCCAAGAGACCCAGTACTTC
CSAQTGPQETQYF
>TRBD1|TRBJ1-3|-|TRBV7-9
TGTGCCAGCAGCTCGGGACAGGGGGTTGGAAACACCATATATTTT
CASSSGQGVGNTIYF
>TRBD2|TRBJ2-7|-|TRBV28
TGTGCCAGCAGTTTAATAAGCCGACTAGCGGAACCCTACGAGCAGTACTTC
CASSLISRLAEPYEQYF
>-|TRBJ2-3|-|TRBV5-1
TGCGCCAGTTCGATTCGAACCCAGGGTCGCACAGATACGCAGTATTTT
CASSIRTQGRTDTQYF
>-|TRBJ1-5|-|TRBV21-1
TGTGCCAGCAGCAAAGAATGGCAGGCCAATCAGCCCCAGCATTTT
CASSKEWQANQPQHF
>TRBD1|TRBJ1-2|-|TRBV6-5
TGTGCCAGCAAACCCCGGGACAGAATAAACTATGGCTACACCTTC
CASKPRDRINYGYTF
>TRBD2|TRBJ2-3|-|TRBV4-2
TGTGCCAGCAGTCGAGAGACTAGCGGGAGTTTTGCAGATACGCAGTATTTT
CASSRETSGSFADTQYF
>-|TRBJ2-5|-|TRBV7-9
TGTGCCAGCAGCTTAATATGGGCTACGGAGACCCAGTACTTC
CASSLIWATETQYF
>TRBD2|TRBJ2-1|once|TRBV7-9
TGTGCCAGCAGCGCAAGCGGGAGGAGGTACAATGAGCAGTTCTTC
CASSASGRRYNEQFF
>TRBD1|TRBJ2-7|-|TRBV11-2
TGTGCCAGCAGCTTAGTCAGGGGGAGAACCTACGAGCAGTACTTC
CASSLVRGRTYEQYF
>-|TRBJ1-5|-|TRBV6-1
TGTGCCAGCGGGGCTCTCCTGAGCAATCAGCCCCAGCATTTT
CASGALLSNQPQHF
>-|TRBJ2-6|-|TRBV5-4
TGTGCCAGCAGCCTCGGTTTACGGGCCAACGTCCTGACTTTC
CASSLGLRANVLTF
>-|TRBJ1-6|-|TRBV30
TGTGCCTGGAAGCCTCCTCGCGGGGTTTTGGGTAATTCACCCCTCCACTTT
CAWKPPRGVLGNSPLHF
>-|TRBJ1-1|once|TRBV28
TGTGCCAGCAGTTTACAGCTAATGAACACTGAAGCTTTCTTT
CASSLQLMNTEAFF
>-|TRBJ1-1|-|TRBV6-5
TGTGCCAGCAGTTTGGTGGAAAACACTGAAGCTTTCTTT
CASSLVENTEAFF
>TRBD2|TRBJ2-1|-|TRBV29-1
TGCAGCGTCGCCGGGACTAGCGGGATCAATGAGCAGTTCTTC
CSVAGTSGINEQFF
>TRBD2|TRBJ2-3|-|TRBV5-1
TGCGCCAGCAGCCGGACTAGCGGGGTGCTCACAGATACGCAGTATTTT
CASSRTSGVLTDTQYF
>TRBD1|TRBJ1-5|-|TRBV6-5
TGTGCCAGCAGTCCGGACAGGGGGCAACAGCCCCAGCATTTT
CASSPDRGQQPQHF
>TRBD1|TRBJ2-7|-|TRBV5-1
TGCGCCAGCAGCTTGGAGTTGAGGACAGGGAGAACCTACGAGCAGTACTTC
CASSLELRTGRTYEQYF